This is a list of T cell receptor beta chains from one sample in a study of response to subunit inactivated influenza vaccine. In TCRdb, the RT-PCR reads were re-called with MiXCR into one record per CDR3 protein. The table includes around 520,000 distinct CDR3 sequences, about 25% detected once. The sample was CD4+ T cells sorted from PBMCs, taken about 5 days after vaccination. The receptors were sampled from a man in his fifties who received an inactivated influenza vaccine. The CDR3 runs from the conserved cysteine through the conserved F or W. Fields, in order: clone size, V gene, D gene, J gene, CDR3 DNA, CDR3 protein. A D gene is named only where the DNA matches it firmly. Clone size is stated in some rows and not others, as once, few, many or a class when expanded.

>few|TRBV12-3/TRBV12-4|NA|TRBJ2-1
TGTGCCAGCAGTTTACCCCCGACAGGCCCGGTTAAGGAGCAGTTCTTC
CASSLPPTGPVKEQFF
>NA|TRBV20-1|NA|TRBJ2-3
TGCAGTGCTAGAAGTCAACTGAACACAGATACGCAGTATTTT
CSARSQLNTDTQYF
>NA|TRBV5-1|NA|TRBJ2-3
TGCGCCAGCAGCTCCGGGGACCGCACAGATACGCAGTATTTT
CASSSGDRTDTQYF
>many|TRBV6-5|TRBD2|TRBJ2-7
TGTGCCAGCAGTTACCGATCTACTAGCGGGGGGACTTACTCCTACGAGCAGTACTTC
CASSYRSTSGGTYSYEQYF
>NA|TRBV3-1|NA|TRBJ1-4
TGTGCCAGCAGCCTTCATTCGAGGAGTCCAGGCGCTGAAAAACTGTTTTTT
CASSLHSRSPGAEKLFF
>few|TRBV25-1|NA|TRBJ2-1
TGTGCCAGCAGTGGCCCGACAGTCAATGAGCAGTTCTTC
CASSGPTVNEQFF
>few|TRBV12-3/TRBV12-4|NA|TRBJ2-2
TGTGCCAGCAGTGAGGGGCACGGGGAGCTGTTTTTT
CASSEGHGELFF
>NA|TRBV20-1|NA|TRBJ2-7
TGCAGTGCTAAACCGGGACAAAATACCTACGAGCAGTACTTC
CSAKPGQNTYEQYF
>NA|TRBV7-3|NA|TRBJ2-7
TGTGCCAGCAGCTTAGGGGGGACACCAGACTACGAGCAGTACTTC
CASSLGGTPDYEQYF
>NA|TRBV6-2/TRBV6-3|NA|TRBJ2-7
TGTGCCAGCAGCAAAACGGGACTCTCCTACGAGCAGTACTTC
CASSKTGLSYEQYF
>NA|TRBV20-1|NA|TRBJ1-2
TGCAGTGCCCTATACCGTGGCTACACCTTC
CSALYRGYTF
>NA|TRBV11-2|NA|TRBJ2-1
TGTGCCAGCAGCTTAGATTACAGTCGGCCGACCAAATCCTACAATGAGCAGTTCTTC
CASSLDYSRPTKSYNEQFF
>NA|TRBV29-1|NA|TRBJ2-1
TGCAGCGTTGTTCCAGCGGAGGGCTCCTACAATGAGCAGTTCTTC
CSVVPAEGSYNEQFF
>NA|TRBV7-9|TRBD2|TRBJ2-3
TGTGCCAGCAGCTCAATAGCGGGAGCTGGTACAGATACGCAGTATTTT
CASSSIAGAGTDTQYF
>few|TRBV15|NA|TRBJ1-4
TGTGCCACCAGCAGAGATCAGGTCCCTTATGAAAAACTGTTTTTT
CATSRDQVPYEKLFF
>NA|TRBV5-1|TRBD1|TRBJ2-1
TGCGCCAGCCACGATCCACAGGGGGCGGTCTACAATGAGCAGTTCTTC
CASHDPQGAVYNEQFF
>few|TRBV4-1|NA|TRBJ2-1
TGCGCCAGCAGCCAACCTACACGGGGGCTGGGCAATGAGCAGTTCTTC
CASSQPTRGLGNEQFF
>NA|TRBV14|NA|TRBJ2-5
TGTGCCAGCAGCCAAGATGACGCAATTCATTGGGGGACCCAGTACTTC
CASSQDDAIHWGTQYF
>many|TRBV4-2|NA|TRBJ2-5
TGTGCCAGCAGCCAAATCAGACGGACTCTAACCCAAGAGACCCAGTACTTC
CASSQIRRTLTQETQYF
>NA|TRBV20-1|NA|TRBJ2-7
TGCAGTGCTAGTAAGCAGGGACAGTACTTC
CSASKQGQYF
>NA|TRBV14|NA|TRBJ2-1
TGTGCCAGCAGCCAAGCCGCGTTTTTTGCCTACAATGAGCAGTTCTTC
CASSQAAFFAYNEQFF
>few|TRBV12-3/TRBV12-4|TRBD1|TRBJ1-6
TGTGCCAGCAGTACGGGACAGGTTAATTCACCCCTCCACTTT
CASSTGQVNSPLHF
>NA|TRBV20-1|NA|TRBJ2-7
TGCAGTGCTAGAGTATCCCCCAGGGCCCAGTCCTACGAGCAGTACTTC
CSARVSPRAQSYEQYF
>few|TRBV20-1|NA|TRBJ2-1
TGCAGTGCTAGAGAGCTCGGTACGAGCTCCTACAATGAGCAGTTCTTC
CSARELGTSSYNEQFF
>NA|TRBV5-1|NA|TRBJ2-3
TGCGCCAGCAGCTTTTACAGGGATAGCACAGATACGCAGTATTTT
CASSFYRDSTDTQYF
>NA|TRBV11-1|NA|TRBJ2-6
TGTGCCAGCAGCTTAGTACGTCGGGGCCTAAGCTCTGGGGCCAACGTCCTGACTTTC
CASSLVRRGLSSGANVLTF
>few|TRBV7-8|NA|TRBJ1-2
TGTGCCAGCAGATCAGGACGCTTTAACTATGGCTACACCTTC
CASRSGRFNYGYTF
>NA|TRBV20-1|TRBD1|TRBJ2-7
TGCAGTGCGAACCGGGACAGGGGTAACAACGAGCAGTACTTC
CSANRDRGNNEQYF
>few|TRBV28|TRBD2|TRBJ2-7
TGTGCCAGCAGCCGCGGGAGAGGCTACGAGCAGTACTTC
CASSRGRGYEQYF
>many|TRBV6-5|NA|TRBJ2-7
TGTGCCAGCAGTTCGCCAGGGTCTTCCGAGCAGTACTTC
CASSSPGSSEQYF
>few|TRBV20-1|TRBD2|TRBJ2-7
TGCAGTGCTAGATTGCCTAGCGGGAGGGGGAGACGTGGCGAGCAGTACTTC
CSARLPSGRGRRGEQYF
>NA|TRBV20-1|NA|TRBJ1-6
TGCAGTGCTAGAGATCTCTTGGCGCTTCGGTCACCCCTCCACTTT
CSARDLLALRSPLHF
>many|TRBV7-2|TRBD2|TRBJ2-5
TGTGCCAGCAGACCGACTAGCGGGGGCAAGACCCAGTACTTC
CASRPTSGGKTQYF
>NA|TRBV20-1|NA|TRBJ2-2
TGCAGTGCTAGAGGATCCCGGGGCTCAGGTTCCGGGGAGCTGTTTTTT
CSARGSRGSGSGELFF
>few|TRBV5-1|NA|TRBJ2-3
TGCGCCAGCAGCCCGCGGACGCTCACAGATACGCAGTATTTT
CASSPRTLTDTQYF
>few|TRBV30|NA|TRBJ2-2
TGTGCCGGGAGGTCTGACACCGGGGAGCTGTTTTTT
CAGRSDTGELFF
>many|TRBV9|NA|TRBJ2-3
TGTGCCAGCAGCGTAGAACCAGGCCGCACAGATACGCAGTATTTT
CASSVEPGRTDTQYF
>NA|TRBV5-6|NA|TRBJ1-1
TGTGCCAGCAGTTTCCGGGGCAGGATGAACACTGAAGCTTTCTTT
CASSFRGRMNTEAFF
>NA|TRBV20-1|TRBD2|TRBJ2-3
TGCAGTGCTAGTCCTCTAGCGGGAGGGCCGAAGGATACGCAGTATTTT
CSASPLAGGPKDTQYF
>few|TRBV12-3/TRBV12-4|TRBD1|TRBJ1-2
TGTGCCAGCAGTGTCGGGGACAGGACCTATGGCTACACCTTC
CASSVGDRTYGYTF
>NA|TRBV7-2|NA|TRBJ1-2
TGTGCCAGCAGCTTAGTGTTAGGCAGGGGAGAGTCTGGCTACACCTTC
CASSLVLGRGESGYTF
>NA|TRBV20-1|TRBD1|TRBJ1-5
TGCAGTGCTAGCGGACAGGGCGATCAGCCCCAGCATTTT
CSASGQGDQPQHF
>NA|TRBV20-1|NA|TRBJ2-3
TGCAGTGCTATAGCCGGATTCGGATCAGATACGCAGTATTTT
CSAIAGFGSDTQYF
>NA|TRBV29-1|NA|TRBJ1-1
TGCAGCCCCTCCCGGGGGCCAGGTACTGAAGCTTTCTTT
CSPSRGPGTEAFF
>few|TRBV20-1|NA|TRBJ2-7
TGCAGTGCTAGAGATCACAGGAGCCTCTACGAGCAGTACTTC
CSARDHRSLYEQYF
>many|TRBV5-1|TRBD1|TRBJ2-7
TGTGCCAGCAGCTTAGCTGGGACAGGGGACTACGAGCAGTACTTC
CASSLAGTGDYEQYF
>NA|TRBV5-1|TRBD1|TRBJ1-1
TGCGCCAGCAAAGACCGGACAGGGGGAAGGACTGAAGCTTTCTTT
CASKDRTGGRTEAFF